The entry below gives a single T cell receptor beta chain sequence along with its context. Its specificity is unknown. A few pembrolizumab responders had their TCRs sequenced. The sample comes from a study of PD-1 blockade in mismatch repair-deficient tumors. Study context: Enrolled about 2012-2016, patients had progressing, pretreated mismatch repair-deficient cancers of 12 to 13 types. The study's findings and limits: After pembrolizumab, tumor-resident clones rose rapidly, then generally contracted before radiologic responses.

The method was immunoSEQ multiplex PCR; TCRdb's version includes in-frame clones alone and lacks a portion of them. The sample lists tens of thousands of clones, approximately 84% occurring once. The sequence was collected from an adult with mismatch repair-deficient cancer. The sequences come from peripheral blood, collected 12 weeks after starting pembrolizumab.

The CDR3 nucleotides read TGTGCCAGCAGCGAACAGGGGGCTGCTGGAAACACCATATATTTT. This gives the protein CASSEQGAAGNTIYF. The chain recombines TRBV7-9 with TRBJ1-3; 9 bases align to TRBD1. Germline V gene sequence: CDR1 SEHNR, CDR2 FQNEAQ (reference sequence). The CDR3 has 15 amino acids. With V trimmed by 5 bases and J by 2 bases, 4 bases remained unmatched.